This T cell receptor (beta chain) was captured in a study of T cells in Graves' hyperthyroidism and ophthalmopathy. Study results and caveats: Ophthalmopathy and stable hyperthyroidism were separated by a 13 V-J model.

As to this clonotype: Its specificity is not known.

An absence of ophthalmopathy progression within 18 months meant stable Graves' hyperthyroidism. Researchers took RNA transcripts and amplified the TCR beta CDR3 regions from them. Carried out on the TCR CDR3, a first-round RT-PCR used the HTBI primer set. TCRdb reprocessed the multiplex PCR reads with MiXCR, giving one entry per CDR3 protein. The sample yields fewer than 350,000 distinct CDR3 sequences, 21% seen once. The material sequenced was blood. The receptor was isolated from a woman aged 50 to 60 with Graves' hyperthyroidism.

CDR3 sequence: CASSLLGGPRDEQYF. CDR3 sequence (DNA): TGTGCCAGCAGCTTGTTAGGGGGCCCACGGGACGAGCAGTACTTC. The V call is TRBV5-6, the J call TRBJ2-7; TRBD1 matches 7 bases. The CDR3 totals 15 residues. The germline CDR1 and CDR2 sequences are SGHDT and YYEEEE. The J segment lost 5 bases and the V segment lost 1 base, leaving 9 bases of the junction unmatched.